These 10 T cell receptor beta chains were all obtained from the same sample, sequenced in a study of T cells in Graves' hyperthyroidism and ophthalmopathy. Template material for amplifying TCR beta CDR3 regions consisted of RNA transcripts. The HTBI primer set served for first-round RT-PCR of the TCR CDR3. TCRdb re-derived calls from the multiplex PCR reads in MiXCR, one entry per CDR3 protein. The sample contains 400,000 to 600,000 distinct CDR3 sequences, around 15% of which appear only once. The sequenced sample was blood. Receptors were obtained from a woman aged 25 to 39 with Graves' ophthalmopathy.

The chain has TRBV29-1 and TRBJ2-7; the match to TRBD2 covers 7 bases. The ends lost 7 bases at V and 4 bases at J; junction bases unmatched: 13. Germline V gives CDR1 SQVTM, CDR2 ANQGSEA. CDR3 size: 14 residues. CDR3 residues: CSAIFDGRLYEQYF. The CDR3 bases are TGCAGCGCAATCTTCGACGGGAGGCTTTACGAGCAGTACTTC.

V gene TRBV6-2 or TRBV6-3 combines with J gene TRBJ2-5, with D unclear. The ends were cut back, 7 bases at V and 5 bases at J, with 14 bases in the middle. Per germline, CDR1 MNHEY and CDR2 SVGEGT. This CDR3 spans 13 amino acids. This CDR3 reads CASTDDMGETQYF. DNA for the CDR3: TGTGCCAGCACGGACGACATGGGGGAGACCCAGTACTTC.

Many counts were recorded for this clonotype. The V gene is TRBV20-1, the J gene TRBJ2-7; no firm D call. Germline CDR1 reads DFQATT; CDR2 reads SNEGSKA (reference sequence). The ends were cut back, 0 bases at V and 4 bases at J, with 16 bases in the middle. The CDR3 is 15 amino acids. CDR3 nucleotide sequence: TGCAGTGCTAGAGATCTGACAAAGAATTTTTACGAGCAGTACTTC. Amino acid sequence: CSARDLTKNFYEQYF.

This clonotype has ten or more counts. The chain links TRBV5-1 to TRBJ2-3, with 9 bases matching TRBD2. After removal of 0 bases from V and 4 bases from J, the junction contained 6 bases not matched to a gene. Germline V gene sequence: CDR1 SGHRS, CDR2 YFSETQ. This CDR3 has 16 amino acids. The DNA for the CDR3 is TGCGCCAGCAGCTTGGGGGCCGGGACTAGCCCAGATACGCAGTATTTT. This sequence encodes CASSLGAGTSPDTQYF. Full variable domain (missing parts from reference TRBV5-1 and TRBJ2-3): KAGVTQTPRYLIKTRGQQVTLSCSPISGHRSVSWYQQTPGQGLQFLFEYFSETQRNKGNFPGRFSGRQFSNSRSEMNVSTLELGDSALYLCASSLGAGTSPDTQYFGPGTRLTVL.

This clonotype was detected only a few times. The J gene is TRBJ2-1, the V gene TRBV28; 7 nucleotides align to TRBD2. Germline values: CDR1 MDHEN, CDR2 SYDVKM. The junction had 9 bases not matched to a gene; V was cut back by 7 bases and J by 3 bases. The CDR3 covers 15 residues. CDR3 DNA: TGTGCCAGCACCCCCCGGACTAGTGTCTACAATGAGCAGTTCTTC. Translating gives CASTPRTSVYNEQFF.

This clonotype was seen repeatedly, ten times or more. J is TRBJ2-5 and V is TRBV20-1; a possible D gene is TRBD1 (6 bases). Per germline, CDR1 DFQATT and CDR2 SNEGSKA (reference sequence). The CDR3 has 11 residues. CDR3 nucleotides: TGCAGCCCACAGGGCCAAGAGACCCAGTACTTC. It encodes CSPQGQETQYF.

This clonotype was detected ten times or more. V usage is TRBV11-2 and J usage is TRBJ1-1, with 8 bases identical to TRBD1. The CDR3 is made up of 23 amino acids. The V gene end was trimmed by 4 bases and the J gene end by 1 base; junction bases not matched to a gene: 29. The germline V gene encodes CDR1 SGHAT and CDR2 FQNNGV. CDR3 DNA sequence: TGTGCCAGCAGCTCATCAGGGACTTGGGATAGTAACATTGTGGGGACAGGGAACACTGAAGCTTTCTTT. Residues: CASSSSGTWDSNIVGTGNTEAFF.

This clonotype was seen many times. CDR3 sequence: CASSAGGHGDEQFF. The CDR3 nucleotides are TGTGCCAGCAGCGCTGGGGGACATGGGGATGAGCAGTTCTTC. The chain links TRBV7-9 to TRBJ2-1; possibly TRBD1 for D (6 bases). Trimming stripped 5 bases from V and 8 bases from J, with 16 bases between. CDR3 size: 14 residues. Germline V gives CDR1 SEHNR, CDR2 FQNEAQ (reference sequence).

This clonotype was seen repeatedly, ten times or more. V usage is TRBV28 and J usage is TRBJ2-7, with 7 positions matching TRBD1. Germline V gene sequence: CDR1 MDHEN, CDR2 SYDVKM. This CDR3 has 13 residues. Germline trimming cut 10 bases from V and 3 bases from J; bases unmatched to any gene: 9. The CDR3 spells CATGGQGDYEQYF. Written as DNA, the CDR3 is TGTGCCACGGGTGGGCAGGGGGACTACGAGCAGTACTTC.

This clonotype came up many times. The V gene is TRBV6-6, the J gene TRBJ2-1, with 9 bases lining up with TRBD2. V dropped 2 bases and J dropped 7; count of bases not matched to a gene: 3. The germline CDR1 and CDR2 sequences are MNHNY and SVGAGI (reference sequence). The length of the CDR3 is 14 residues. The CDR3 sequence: CASSYAGGSNEQFF. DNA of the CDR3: TGTGCCAGCAGTTACGCGGGAGGGTCGAATGAGCAGTTCTTC.